One and the same sample provided the 14 T cell receptor beta chains below, sequenced in a study of T cells in Graves' hyperthyroidism and ophthalmopathy. RNA transcripts yielded amplified TCR beta CDR3 regions. TCR CDR3 regions were first amplified by RT-PCR with HTBI primers. TCRdb itself ran the multiplex PCR reads through MiXCR, one entry per CDR3 protein. The sample lists about 300,000 distinct CDR3 sequences, roughly a fifth seen once, with about two fifths in the top ten. Input material: blood. These receptors all stem from a man in his fifties or sixties with Graves' ophthalmopathy.

This clonotype was seen ten or more times. The chain has TRBV2 and TRBJ2-5; 7 bases match TRBD2. J was trimmed by 4 bases and V by 6 bases; bases with no gene match: 5. The CDR3 contains 13 residues. Germline-derived CDR1 and CDR2 are SNHLY and FYNNEI. The CDR3 protein is CASSRGERETQYF. Here the CDR3 DNA reads TGTGCCAGCAGCCGGGGGGAGCGAGAGACCCAGTACTTC.

The chain is built from TRBV6-2 or TRBV6-3 and TRBJ2-7, with 8 positions matching TRBD2. With V trimmed by 5 bases and J by 2 bases, 8 bases remained unmatched. This CDR3 region has 15 residues. Germline V gene lookup returns CDR1 MNHEY and CDR2 SVGEGT. This CDR3 is CASSRLTSATYEQYF. CDR3 nucleotides: TGTGCCAGCAGTCGGTTGACTAGCGCGACCTACGAGCAGTACTTC.

This clonotype was counted between two and nine times. The V and J genes are TRBV6-1 and TRBJ2-7; D is undetermined. The CDR3 covers 11 residues. Per germline, CDR1 MNHNS and CDR2 SASEGT. Between the trimmed V and J ends, which lost 8 bases and 0 bases, there was a span of 5 bases. CDR3 nucleotides: TGTGCCAGCGAGAGCTCCTACGAGCAGTACTTC. It yields the protein CASESSYEQYF.

This clonotype occurred many times. The V gene is TRBV5-4, the J gene TRBJ2-7; TRBD2 matches at 10 bases. In germline, CDR1 is SGHNT, CDR2 YYREEE (reference sequence). V trimming: 4 bases; J trimming: 3 bases; junction bases outside the gene matches: 4. This CDR3 is 14 amino acids long. The CDR3 bases are TGTGCCAGCAGCCAAGCGGGAGGGCGCTACGAGCAGTACTTC. Amino acids: CASSQAGGRYEQYF.

This clonotype has ten or more counts. The junction departs from the called germline gene at one end, perhaps through a read error. The CDR3 DNA is TGCAGTGCCAGAGCGAGTTACAATGAGCAGTTCTTC. The encoded protein is CSARASYNEQFF. This rearrangement joins TRBV20-1 to TRBJ2-1; D remains unclear. This CDR3 comprises 12 residues. Germline assignment: CDR1 DFQATT and CDR2 SNEGSKA (reference sequence).

The rearrangement links TRBV3-1 to TRBJ2-5; perhaps TRBD1 as D (5 bases). CDR1 is LGHDT, CDR2 YNNKEL, per germline (reference sequence). V lost 4 bases to trimming and J lost 4 bases, with 19 bases between them. There are 16 residues in the CDR3. CDR3 in amino acids: CASSRFRVPTGETQYF. As DNA, the CDR3 is TGTGCCAGCAGCCGATTCCGGGTCCCCACAGGAGAGACCCAGTACTTC.

This clonotype has only a few counts. The V and J genes are TRBV6-1 and TRBJ1-5, with 9 bases that match TRBD1. Germline loops: CDR1 MNHNS, CDR2 SASEGT. This CDR3 comprises 14 residues. Germline trimming cut 8 bases from V and 4 bases from J; bases unmatched to any gene: 6. CDR3 sequence: CASGDREENQPQHF. The DNA of the CDR3 is TGTGCCAGCGGGGACAGGGAAGAAAATCAGCCCCAGCATTTT.

The chain has TRBV30 and TRBJ1-5, with 7 bases that match TRBD1. With V trimmed by 4 bases and J by 7 bases, 4 bases remained unmatched. The CDR3 runs 12 residues. Germline CDR1 reads GTSNPN; CDR2 reads SVGIG (reference sequence). The DNA of the CDR3 is TGTGCCTGGAAACAGGGGAGCCAGCCCCAGCATTTT. Its protein is CAWKQGSQPQHF.

The V call is TRBV29-1, the J call TRBJ2-3, with TRBD1 identical over 10 bases. The CDR3 extends over 15 amino acids. V was pared by 6 bases and J by 0 bases, with 6 bases of the junction left unmatched. Per the germline V gene, CDR1 is SQVTM and CDR2 is ANQGSEA. For the CDR3, the DNA is TGCAGCGTACTAAGGACAGGGGGAAGCACAGATACGCAGTATTTT. Translation: CSVLRTGGSTDTQYF.

In this sample, this clonotype turned up a few times. The V and J genes are TRBV24-1 and TRBJ2-3; weak D call: TRBD2 (7 bases). V lost 6 bases, J lost 2 bases, and 23 bases lay in between. This CDR3 contains 18 residues. CDR1 and CDR2 (germline): KGHDR, SFDVKD. CDR3 nucleotide sequence: TGTGCCACCAGTTCTACAGGGCGGGGGAGGGAGGACACAGATACGCAGTATTTT. Translation: CATSSTGRGREDTDTQYF.

This clonotype has only a few counts. CDR3 residues: CASSQSEGSAGELFF. The DNA of the CDR3 is TGCGCCAGCAGCCAATCGGAGGGGTCTGCCGGGGAGCTGTTTTTT. This sequence joins TRBV5-1 and TRBJ2-2, with D possibly matching TRBD2 (6 bases). The germline V and J ends were trimmed by 4 bases and 6 bases, with 16 bases remaining between them. This CDR3 comprises 15 residues. Germline CDR1 SGHRS, CDR2 YFSETQ. Full variable domain (missing parts from reference TRBV5-1 and TRBJ2-2): KAGVTQTPRYLIKTRGQQVTLSCSPISGHRSVSWYQQTPGQGLQFLFEYFSETQRNKGNFPGRFSGRQFSNSRSEMNVSTLELGDSALYLCASSQSEGSAGELFFGEGSRLTVL.

J is TRBJ2-5 and V is TRBV14, with TRBD2 matching 10 bases. The CDR3 length is 17 residues. With 1 base clipped from V and 1 base from J, the junction kept 6 bases outside the gene matches. From germline, CDR1 is SGHDN and CDR2 FVKESK. In DNA form, the CDR3 reads TGTGCCAGCAGCCAAGTGGCTACTAGCGGGACCCAAGAGACCCAGTACTTC. Encoded protein: CASSQVATSGTQETQYF.

This clonotype was counted at least ten times. V gene TRBV20-1 combines with J gene TRBJ2-7; 11 bases align to TRBD2. CDR1 is DFQATT and CDR2 is SNEGSKA in the germline V gene (reference sequence). The CDR3 runs 15 residues. CDR3 amino acids: CNPSPRLAGSYEQYF. CDR3 coding DNA: TGCAACCCTAGTCCCCGACTAGCGGGATCATACGAGCAGTACTTC.

V is TRBV6-2 or TRBV6-3 and J is TRBJ2-3; the match to TRBD1 covers 9 bases. CDR1 and CDR2 from the germline V gene are MNHEY and SVGEGT. The CDR3 is 15 amino acids. V shed 2 bases and J 4 bases; nucleotides not matched to a gene: 4. The chain's CDR3 is CASSYGGQGSDTQYF. The CDR3 region has the DNA TGTGCCAGCAGTTACGGTGGACAGGGGTCAGATACGCAGTATTTT.